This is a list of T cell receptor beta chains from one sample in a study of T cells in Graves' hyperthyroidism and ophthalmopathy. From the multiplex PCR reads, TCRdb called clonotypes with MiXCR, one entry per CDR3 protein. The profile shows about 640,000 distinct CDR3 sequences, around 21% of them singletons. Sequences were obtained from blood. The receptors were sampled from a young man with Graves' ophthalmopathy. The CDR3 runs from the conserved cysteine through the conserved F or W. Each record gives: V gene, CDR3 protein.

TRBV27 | CASSWVAGGGTGELFF
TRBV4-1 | CASSQDRWRQGAGELFF
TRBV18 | CASSPQGNEQYF
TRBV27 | CASSLGPSLGEQYF
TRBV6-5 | CASSYVTGGNEQFF
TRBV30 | CARRPSNTGELFF
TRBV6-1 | CASAGLAGLSTDTQYF
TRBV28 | CASSFSQNYGYTF
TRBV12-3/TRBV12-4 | CASSSGDGYTF
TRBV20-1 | CSASIGSHSYNEQFF
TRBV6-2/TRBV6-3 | CASSRARLAGGSDTQYF
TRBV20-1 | CSARDGGISGDTQYF
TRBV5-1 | CASSHGGGNTGELFF
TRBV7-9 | CASSLQGLSGNTIYF
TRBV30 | CAWSVSLITDTQYF
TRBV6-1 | CASSERGAPLYGYTF
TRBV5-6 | CASSPRSSYNSPLHF
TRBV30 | CAWGVSGSGDTQYF
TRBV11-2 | CASSLGSLGEQYF
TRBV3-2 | CASSQDPGELFF
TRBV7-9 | CASSIQGVPLHF
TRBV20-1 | CSARGPRRRKSNEQFF
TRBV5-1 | CASSSGTGGANEKLFF
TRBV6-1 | CASSPHNSGANVLTF
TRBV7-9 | CASSLGSMGTDTQYF
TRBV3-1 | CASSSREAYGYTF
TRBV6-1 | CASRDRGAGVRETQYF
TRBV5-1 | CASSLVAGASYNEQFF
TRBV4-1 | CASSPSKGLSYEQYF
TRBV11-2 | CASSLELGGSKNIQYF
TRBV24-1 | CATSDPRGEETQYF
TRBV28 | CASALLTGELFF
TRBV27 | CASSLLLGAEQYF